A single sample is the source of the 13 T cell receptor beta chains below, sequenced in a study of regulatory and conventional T cells in RAG deficiency. Using immunoSEQ multiplex PCR, the repertoire was profiled, and TCRdb retains in-frame clones only, with some absent. This sample has some 30,000 clones, with approximately 90% found just once. The same data also went into a second study, on regulatory T cells. That work contributes: Amplification used 52 TRBV primers and 13 TRBJ primers.

The source material was CD8+ T cells sorted from blood. The origin of the receptors is a human donor in good health.

The chain couples TRBV5-1 to TRBJ2-1; TRBD2 agrees at 9 bases. V lost 2 bases and J lost 6; bases outside the gene matches: 9. From germline, CDR1 is SGHRS and CDR2 YFSETQ. The CDR3 spans 16 residues. CDR3: CASSFSGSGGSNEQFF. The CDR3 nucleotides are TGCGCCAGCAGCTTCTCAGGTAGCGGGGGCTCCAATGAGCAGTTCTTC.

V is TRBV27 and J is TRBJ2-7; D remains unclear. CDR1 MNHEY and CDR2 SMNVEV come from the germline V gene (reference sequence). The CDR3 covers 13 residues. CDR3 sequence reads: CASAGGVSYEQYF. DNA for the CDR3: TGTGCTTCCGCCGGTGGGGTCTCCTACGAGCAGTACTTC.

A word on this clone: The same CDR3 is also encoded by other DNA sequences in this sample. The V and J genes are TRBV13 and TRBJ2-7; no reliable D call. CDR3 length: 12 amino acids. The V end lost 0 bases, the J end lost 3 bases, and 3 bases lay between the germline ends. CDR1 PRHDT and CDR2 FYEKMQ come from the germline V gene (reference sequence). The CDR3 nucleotides read TGTGCCAGCAGCTTAGGGGTCTACGAGCAGTACTTC. Translating it yields CASSLGVYEQYF. The full variable domain, in which reference TRBV13 and TRBJ2-7 provide the parts outside the CDR3, is AAGVIQSPRHLIKEKRETATLKCYPIPRHDTVYWYQQGPGQDPQFLISFYEKMQSDKGSIPDRFSAQQFSDYHSELNMSSLELGDSALYFCASSLGVYEQYFGPGTRLTVT.

In regard to this clone: Other DNA sequences in this specimen translate into the identical CDR3. The rearrangement joins TRBV25-1 to TRBJ1-1; unclear D gene. The germline V gene encodes CDR1 MGHDK and CDR2 SYGVNS. Trimming stripped 4 bases from V and 5 bases from J, with 8 bases between. The CDR3 is 12 residues long. Here the CDR3 reads CASSVKGTEAFF. The CDR3 nucleotides read TGTGCCAGCAGTGTAAAGGGAACTGAAGCTTTCTTT.

J is TRBJ1-1 and V is TRBV19, with D possibly matching TRBD1 (6 bases). Trimming removed 5 bases from V and 0 bases from J, with 13 bases in between. Germline V CDR1 and CDR2: LNHDA, SQIVND (reference sequence). The CDR3 spans 15 residues. DNA of the CDR3: TGTGCCAGTAGTCCGTGGACAGCTTTGAACACTGAAGCTTTCTTT. The encoded protein is CASSPWTALNTEAFF.

V and J are TRBV5-6 and TRBJ2-3, with TRBD2 identical over 12 bases. Germline V gene sequence: CDR1 SGHDT, CDR2 YYEEEE. V was pared by 2 bases and J by 2 bases, with 3 bases of the junction left unmatched. The CDR3 extends over 16 amino acids. The CDR3 bases are TGTGCCAGCAGCTTCCTAGCGGGGGGGTACACAGATACGCAGTATTTT. Its protein is CASSFLAGGYTDTQYF.

The V and J genes are TRBV6-6 and TRBJ1-1; TRBD1 might be the D (5 bases). The CDR3 extends over 16 amino acids. Trimming pared 2 bases from V and 3 bases from J, leaving 16 bases between. In germline, CDR1 is MNHNY, CDR2 SVGAGI (reference sequence). This CDR3 is CASSYPQRSRDTEAFF. The CDR3 nucleotides read TGTGCCAGCAGTTACCCACAAAGGTCCAGGGACACTGAAGCTTTCTTT.

The chain recombines TRBV28 with TRBJ2-2; D gene uncertain. The CDR3 spans 13 residues. Germline assignment: CDR1 MDHEN and CDR2 SYDVKM. V was shortened by 4 bases and J by 4 bases, with 7 bases between the two germline ends. The CDR3 reads CASSSRPTGELFF. The CDR3 coding sequence is TGTGCCAGCAGTTCCCGCCCCACCGGGGAGCTGTTTTTT.

This sequence joins TRBV4-2 and TRBJ2-1; D unclear. V was pared by 2 bases and J by 7 bases, with 24 bases between. The CDR3 consists of 18 residues. Per the germline V gene, CDR1 is LGHNA and CDR2 is YNFKEQ. The CDR3 sequence is CASSQLLSPYIVSNEQFF. The CDR3 nucleotides read TGTGCCAGCAGCCAACTGCTGTCCCCGTACATAGTCTCAAATGAGCAGTTCTTC.

The chain is built from TRBV6-1 and TRBJ1-1; D ambiguous. Germline CDR1 and CDR2: MNHNS and SASEGT. The CDR3 extends over 16 amino acids. The ends were cut back, 0 bases at V and 0 bases at J, with 11 bases in the middle. CDR3 DNA sequence: TGTGCCAGCAGTGAAGCGCGACGTATCTTGAACACTGAAGCTTTCTTT. Protein sequence: CASSEARRILNTEAFF.

This rearrangement joins TRBV6-5 to TRBJ2-7; either TRBD1 or TRBD2 may fit D (5 bases each). The CDR3 extends over 12 amino acids. CDR1 and CDR2 (germline): MNHEY, SVGAGI. The germline V and J ends were trimmed by 0 bases and 5 bases, with 5 bases remaining between them. The CDR3 reads CASSYSGDEQYF. The CDR3 nucleotides read TGTGCCAGCAGTTACTCGGGGGACGAGCAGTACTTC.

Only a few counts were recorded for this clone. J is TRBJ2-2 and V is TRBV5-1; a weak D match, TRBD2 (5 bases). The CDR3 extends over 14 amino acids. CDR1 and CDR2 from the germline V gene are SGHRS and YFSETQ. The DNA for the CDR3 is TGCGCAAGCTACCGGGGAGCGAACACCGGGGAGCTGTTTTTT. Translation gives CASYRGANTGELFF.

In its sample, this clone was seen once. The chain joins TRBV9 to TRBJ2-3, with 12 bases identical to TRBD2. This CDR3 has 15 residues. V shed 6 bases, J shed 1 base, and the junction held 3 bases outside the gene matches. Germline V gene lookup returns CDR1 SGDLS and CDR2 YYNGEE. CDR3 sequence reads: CASTPSGGGTDTQYF. Written as DNA, the CDR3 is TGTGCCAGCACCCCTAGCGGGGGGGGCACAGATACGCAGTATTTT. Supplemented by reference TRBV9 and TRBJ2-3, the full variable domain reads DSGVTQTPKHLITATGQRVTLRCSPRSGDLSVYWYQQSLDQGLQFLIQYYNGEERAKGNILERFSAQQFPDLHSELNLSSLELGDSALYFCASTPSGGGTDTQYFGPGTRLTVL.